The rows below give T cell receptor beta chains drawn from one sample of a study of cytomegalovirus exposure and HLA in healthy donors. Clones were read by immunoSEQ multiplex PCR, and TCRdb kept only the in-frame ones, dropping some. The table shows 150,000 to 200,000 clones, with 70% to 80% occurring only once. The sequenced material came from PBMCs. The receptors were sampled from a middle-aged woman in good health and CMV-seronegative. CDR3s leave out the opening cysteine and the closing phenylalanine or tryptophan. The order of the fields is J gene, V gene, CDR3 protein.

TRBJ2-7,TRBV5-6,ASSFWGRPSLYEQY
TRBJ2-7,TRBV19,ASSEPGGRYEQY
TRBJ2-7,TRBV21-1,ASSITYEQY
TRBJ1-2,TRBV6-5,ASSYSERAWGYT
TRBJ1-4,TRBV29-1,SVPDRVNEKLF
TRBJ1-5,TRBV2,ASSDEGASNQPQH
TRBJ2-7,TRBV10-2,ASSPISGGEQY
TRBJ1-4,TRBV30,ALPGINEKLF
TRBJ2-3,TRBV2,ASSDSGRAIDTQY
TRBJ1-3,TRBV28,ASEGQGSGNTIY
TRBJ2-4,TRBV6-5,ASSYSVRNDIQY
TRBJ2-5,TRBV23-1,ASSQHYPRLSRGTQY
TRBJ1-5,TRBV28,ASSTGTGKRDSNQPQH
TRBJ1-1,TRBV25-1,ASSHRGGADTEAF
TRBJ1-1,TRBV30,AWKKRENTEAF
TRBJ1-5,TRBV27,ASSPDLRQGANQPQH
TRBJ1-1,TRBV7-9,ASSFGGGQGAF
TRBJ1-2,TRBV30,ASPGTDLYGYT
TRBJ2-7,TRBV6-5,ASSYSGAPGYEQY
TRBJ2-3,TRBV7-2,ASSSRAGAGGRDTQY
TRBJ2-1,TRBV21-1,ASSTGVAGGNEQF
TRBJ1-1,TRBV5-1,ASSLQGAQIGTEAF
TRBJ2-7,TRBV5-1,ASSLGQGINEQY
TRBJ2-7,TRBV6-5,ASSFGTGGFYEQY
TRBJ2-1,TRBV11-3,ASSRIRPGGNNEQF
TRBJ2-1,TRBV10-2,ATVAGARSEQF
TRBJ1-5,TRBV19,ASSIFGQTNQPQH
TRBJ1-1,TRBV9,ASSGDMNTEAF
TRBJ2-7,TRBV9,ASSAGTSGRGEQY
TRBJ1-2,TRBV7-9,ASSLAGQGGGYT
TRBJ2-7,TRBV10-3,AISTTVSDEQY
TRBJ1-1,TRBV13,ASSLDSMNTEAF
TRBJ2-1,TRBV28,ASSPPASADNEQF
TRBJ2-6,TRBV6-6,ASKLGTASGANVLT
TRBJ1-1,TRBV6-5,ASKGQSETEAF
TRBJ2-7,TRBV5-5,ASSLTESEQY
TRBJ2-7,TRBV6-1,ASSGLVTSYEQY
TRBJ1-1,TRBV14,ASSQRIDSLPSEAF
TRBJ1-1,TRBV28,ASSLDAGLVEAF
TRBJ1-2,TRBV7-9,ASSLARYGYT
TRBJ2-5,TRBV11-3,ASNLGLAQETQY
TRBJ2-5,TRBV5-1,ASSLVGWESQETQY